This T cell receptor (beta chain) was retrieved from a study of CD8+ T cells in alopecia areata (dated by TCRdb to between 2018 and 2020). Background on the whole study: The treated patients, all with moderate-to-severe alopecia areata, were enrolled in an open-label pilot trial of oral tofacitinib given at 5 to 10 mg twice daily. Patients stayed on tofacitinib for 6 to 18 months and then had 6 months of follow-up off drug so that delayed response and recurrence could be assessed. In both human patients and the C3H/HeJ mouse model, the study applied high-throughput TCRbeta sequencing to look at T cell clonal expansion in alopecia areata. Human TCRbeta sequencing covered scalp tissue and sorted CD4+ and CD8+ peripheral blood T cells from patchy and totalis/universalis alopecia areata patients and healthy controls. Biopsies were taken from tofacitinib-treated patients at baseline and again at 4 and 24 weeks into treatment, and several of those patients also had a later scalp biopsy. Scalp clonality was compared across normal scalp (n=4), patchy alopecia areata scalp (n=8), and alopecia totalis/universalis scalp (n=8). RNA came from the PAXgene miRNA kit for fixed scalp, the miRNeasy kit for PBMCs, and the RNeasy kit for mouse skin. TCRbeta CDR3 regions were amplified by immunoSEQ multiplex PCR with 35 Vbeta forward and 13 Jbeta reverse primers. The full study reports these points: Compared with normal scalp, lesional scalp had higher clonality and more expanded CD8+ clones, particularly in alopecia totalis/universalis, a pattern that suggests antigenic drive. Unlike mouse skin, where gammadelta T cells dominate, normal human skin contains resident alphabeta T cells that get sequenced too, which complicates analysis of the scalp TCR repertoire. Shared TCR sequences between patients were less evident than in mice, which may be partly attributable to HLA diversity in the patient population.

As to this clone: Its antigen remains unidentified. No much larger clone exists at a distance of one base, and base qualities are not known.

The protocol used for the library was the immunoSEQ multiplex PCR assay. To provide template for TCR sequencing, every sample had RNA extracted and reverse transcribed into cDNA. SuperScript III was used to make first-strand cDNA, primed with a 2:1 mix of oligo-dT and random hexamers. A synthetic immune receptor repertoire was used to assess amplification bias, and residual bias was removed computationally. In the original analysis: After raw reads were preprocessed to remove errors, the CDR3 was defined following IMGT conventions as running from the conserved cysteine to phenylalanine. Clonality was computed by normalizing Shannon entropy by log2 of the number of productive unique TCRs and subtracting the result from 1. Whether each scalp clone was CD4 or CD8 was inferred by checking scalp TCRbeta sequences against the CD4 and CD8 repertoires from sorted blood. TCRdb limited this immuneACCESS table to in-frame rearrangements with V and J called. A share of clones is missing; checked studies link under half to unresolved V genes, and the rest is unexplained. V and J calls and clone size follow that table, whereas D and trimming were derived from the DNA. The sample contains about 180,000 clones, 50% to 60% of them found a single time. The top ten clones comprise about 14% of the sample.

The time point label, read with the paper, signifies: baseline before oral tofacitinib. Lesional scalp punch biopsies and peripheral blood were collected from alopecia areata patients. PBMCs were isolated by density centrifugation and stained for CD3, CD4 and CD8, after which CD4+ and CD8+ T cells were sorted on a FACSAria. CDR1 and CDR2 are drawn from the germline V gene (reference sequence): GTSNPN, SVGIG. The trim is 0 bases for V and 4 bases for J, with a gap of 13 bases between the germline ends. The CDR3, cysteine through phenylalanine, is 14 amino acids long. Solely the CDR3 DNA is kept, with 42 bases framed from the first base.

The clonotype comes from a human donor with alopecia areata. The source was CD4+ T cells sorted from blood, collected at week 0. The chain is assembled from TRBV30 and TRBJ2-7; TRBD2 might be the D gene, on 6 matching bases. For the CDR3, the sequence is CAWSVGGTVYEQYF. The sequence in DNA is TGTGCCTGGAGTGTAGGAGGGACCGTGTACGAGCAGTACTTC.